A single sample is the source of the 30 T cell receptor beta chains below, sequenced in a study of CD8+ T cells in alopecia areata. It was cDNA, reverse transcribed from extracted RNA, that served as the sequencing template. Produced via immunoSEQ multiplex PCR; TCRdb's table is partial and in-frame only. The sample has 90,000 to 130,000 clones, approximately 50% seen once; the top ten hold more than 20%. The sequenced material came from NKG2D-low CD8+ T cells sorted from blood. These receptors were collected from a human donor with alopecia areata.

In its sample, this clone was seen a few times. V gene TRBV29-1 combines with J gene TRBJ1-2; D is unresolved. Trimming removed 3 bases at V and 3 bases at J, with 11 bases between. Per germline, CDR1 SQVTM and CDR2 ANQGSEA. This CDR3 has 13 amino acids. The CDR3 here is CSVEFAEDYGYTF. For the CDR3, the DNA is TGCAGCGTTGAGTTCGCGGAAGACTATGGCTACACCTTC.

The J gene is TRBJ1-1, the V gene TRBV7-3; unclear D gene. The length of the CDR3 is 13 residues. Germline lookup yields CDR1 SGHTA and CDR2 FQGTGA. Trimming pared 2 bases from V and 1 base from J, leaving 5 bases between. The CDR3 DNA is TGTGCCAGCAGCTTAGGGCGGAACACTGAAGCTTTCTTT. Protein sequence: CASSLGRNTEAFF.

The chain joins TRBV10-3 to TRBJ2-1; the D gene is possibly TRBD2 (6 bases). The CDR3 consists of 17 residues. V was pared by 2 bases and J by 4 bases, with 18 bases between. Germline V CDR1 and CDR2: ENHRY, SYGVKD. CDR3 sequence reads: CAISELLGGAGYNEQFF. The CDR3 DNA is TGTGCCATCAGTGAGCTCCTTGGAGGGGCGGGGTACAATGAGCAGTTCTTC.

The V and J genes are TRBV5-1 and TRBJ1-1; D is perhaps TRBD1 (5 bases). The CDR3 spans 15 residues. With 4 bases removed from V and 1 base from J, the gap between germline ends came to 14 bases. Germline lookup yields CDR1 SGHRS and CDR2 YFSETQ. CDR3 protein: CASSPAIGGNTEAFF. The DNA of the CDR3 is TGCGCCAGCAGCCCTGCTATTGGGGGGAACACTGAAGCTTTCTTT.

The chain links TRBV27 to TRBJ1-1; a possible D gene is TRBD1 (5 bases). Germline lookup yields CDR1 MNHEY and CDR2 SMNVEV (reference sequence). This CDR3 has 14 amino acids. The V end was cut by 8 bases, the J end by 5 bases, with 18 bases between. The CDR3 region has the DNA TGTGCCAGCTATTTTGGAGGGGCTGGAACTGAAGCTTTCTTT. It translates to CASYFGGAGTEAFF.

This sequence joins TRBV9 and TRBJ2-7; the D gene is possibly TRBD1 (6 bases). Germline lookup yields CDR1 SGDLS and CDR2 YYNGEE. The CDR3 covers 14 residues. Deletions cut 4 bases from V and 5 bases from J, with 16 bases between. The CDR3 DNA follows: TGTGCCAGCAGCCCACGGACAGCGTCTGACGAGCAGTACTTC. This gives the protein CASSPRTASDEQYF.

This clone was seen only once. This chain links TRBV29-1 with TRBJ2-2; D possibly corresponds to TRBD1 (5 bases). V was cut by 6 bases and J by 6 bases, with 11 bases left in between. Germline V gives CDR1 SQVTM, CDR2 ANQGSEA. This CDR3 has 12 amino acids. The CDR3 loop is CSVVGVAGELFF. The CDR3, as DNA: TGCAGCGTGGTAGGGGTCGCCGGGGAGCTGTTTTTT.

V and J are TRBV28 and TRBJ2-3; D tentatively reads TRBD1 or TRBD2 (5 bases each). Germline V gives CDR1 MDHEN, CDR2 SYDVKM. The CDR3 covers 12 residues. V dropped 6 bases and J dropped 10 bases, with 14 bases sitting between them. The DNA of the CDR3 is TGTGCCAGCAGCCGAGGGACCGGTCCGCAGTATTTT. Translation gives CASSRGTGPQYF.

V is TRBV27 and J is TRBJ2-7; no clear D. The CDR3 consists of 14 residues. Trimming left V 4 bases short and J 9 bases short, with 19 bases between. The germline V gene encodes CDR1 MNHEY and CDR2 SMNVEV (reference sequence). CDR3 residues: CASSSPVFSLVQYF. As DNA, the CDR3 is TGTGCCAGCAGTTCCCCGGTATTTTCGCTTGTGCAGTACTTC.

In its sample, this clone was seen a few times. This chain uses TRBV10-3 with TRBJ1-2, with D unresolved. The germline CDR1 and CDR2 sequences are ENHRY and SYGVKD. CDR3 length equals 12 residues. V was trimmed by 7 bases and J by 4 bases, leaving 10 bases between them. CDR3 nucleotide sequence: TGTGCCATCAACTCGGTTGCCTATGGCTACACCTTC. It specifies CAINSVAYGYTF.

V and J are TRBV6-5 and TRBJ1-4; D is undetermined. V was shortened by 3 bases and J by 8 bases, with 16 bases between the two germline ends. Germline V lookup: CDR1 MNHEY, CDR2 SVGAGI. The length of the CDR3 is 15 residues. The DNA of the CDR3 is TGTGCCAGCAGTTATTCACCGGTTGGCAAGGAAAAACTGTTTTTT. Translated: CASSYSPVGKEKLFF.

The chain carries TRBV30 and TRBJ1-3, with D unclear. The CDR3 has 15 residues. CDR1 is GTSNPN and CDR2 is SVGIG in the germline V gene (reference sequence). The ends were cut back, 4 bases at V and 0 bases at J, with 13 bases in the middle. The DNA of the CDR3 is TGTGCCTGGACGGCCGGGATAACCTCTGGAAACACCATATATTTT. Residues: CAWTAGITSGNTIYF.

The V call is TRBV29-1, the J call TRBJ1-4; perhaps TRBD1 as D (6 bases). Germline V CDR1 and CDR2: SQVTM, ANQGSEA. Trimming stripped 0 bases from V and 2 bases from J, with 10 bases between. CDR3 length: 15 residues. In nucleotides, the CDR3 is TGCAGCGTTGAAGATCGGGGGCAGACTAATGAAAAACTGTTTTTT. Amino acids: CSVEDRGQTNEKLFF.

In its sample, this clone was seen a few times. The genes are TRBV19 and TRBJ2-7; 7 bases line up with TRBD2. Germline CDR1 reads LNHDA; CDR2 reads SQIVND (reference sequence). The length of the CDR3 is 14 residues. Unmatched junction bases numbered 7, after V lost 6 bases and J lost 2 bases. Here the CDR3 reads CASRRGGGTYEQYF. The CDR3 region has the DNA TGTGCCAGTAGACGTGGCGGGGGTACCTACGAGCAGTACTTC.

This chain joins TRBV28 and TRBJ2-7; D gene ambiguous. The CDR3 loop spans 16 amino acids. Per the germline V gene, CDR1 is MDHEN and CDR2 is SYDVKM. Trimming left V 4 bases short and J 3 bases short, with 19 bases between. This CDR3 reads CASSYLPTLASYEQYF. The CDR3 nucleotides read TGTGCCAGCAGTTACCTCCCGACCCTGGCCAGCTACGAGCAGTACTTC.

This clone was seen a handful of times. The genes are TRBV9 and TRBJ2-1, with TRBD1 as a possible D gene (6 bases). From germline, CDR1 is SGDLS and CDR2 YYNGEE. The CDR3 covers 15 residues. V gave up 4 bases and J gave up 5 bases, with 16 bases separating them. The DNA of the CDR3 is TGTGCCAGCAGCACCTCCGGGACAATAGACAATGAGCAGTTCTTC. Its protein is CASSTSGTIDNEQFF.

The chain employs TRBV27 and TRBJ1-2; tentative D call: TRBD1 (5 bases). Looked up from germline, CDR1 is MNHEY and CDR2 is SMNVEV (reference sequence). Trimming cost V 7 bases and J 4 bases, with 16 bases left between them. This CDR3 is 14 amino acids long. The CDR3 region has the DNA TGTGCCAGCACCCCAGCGGGGGGACTCTATGGCTACACCTTC. Its protein is CASTPAGGLYGYTF.

In regard to this clone: One junction end does not reproduce the germline sequence, and a read error may be involved. J is TRBJ1-1 and V is TRBV29-1, with 8 bases lining up with TRBD1. The V gene's germline CDR1 is SQVTM and CDR2 ANQGSEA. There are 11 residues in the CDR3. CDR3 in amino acids: CSVEARTGGIF. Written as DNA, the CDR3 is TGCAGCGTTGAAGCTCGAACAGGGGGGATCTTT. The complete variable domain, with remaining parts taken from reference TRBV29-1 and TRBJ1-1, reads SAVISQKPSRDICQRGTSLTIQCQVDSQVTMMFWYRQQPGQSLTLIATANQGSEATYESGFVIDKFPISRPNLTFSTLTVSNMSPEDSSIYLCSVEARTGGIFGQGTRLTVV.

V and J are TRBV4-1 and TRBJ2-1; 7 bases are shared with TRBD2. Germline V gene sequence: CDR1 MGHRA, CDR2 YSYEKL. This CDR3 region has 17 residues. V dropped 0 bases and J dropped 4; count of bases not matched to a gene: 9. The CDR3 sequence: CASSQDQDAGAYNEQFF. The CDR3 DNA reads as TGCGCCAGCAGCCAAGATCAGGATGCGGGAGCATACAATGAGCAGTTCTTC.

J is TRBJ1-1 and V is TRBV15; 8 nucleotides agree with TRBD1. CDR1 LNHNV and CDR2 YYDKDF come from the germline V gene (reference sequence). The CDR3 covers 14 residues. V shed 8 bases and J 0 bases; nucleotides not matched to a gene: 5. Here the CDR3 DNA reads TGTGCCACCTCGGACAGGGCTATGAACACTGAAGCTTTCTTT. The encoded protein is CATSDRAMNTEAFF.

The V gene is TRBV6-6, the J gene TRBJ2-3; no definite D call. Trimming removed 2 bases from V and 1 base from J, with 7 bases in between. Germline V gene lookup returns CDR1 MNHNY and CDR2 SVGAGI (reference sequence). The CDR3 totals 14 residues. The CDR3 bases are TGTGCCAGCAGTTACGACGCGGGCACAGATACGCAGTATTTT. The encoded protein is CASSYDAGTDTQYF.

Many counts were recorded for this clone. The chain is built from TRBV7-2 and TRBJ2-3; D gene unclear. The V and J ends lost 4 bases and 2 bases respectively, with 1 base between them. The length of the CDR3 is 11 residues. CDR1 and CDR2 (germline): SGHTA, FQGNSA. CDR3 DNA: TGTGCCAGCAGCTACACAGATACGCAGTATTTT. As protein: CASSYTDTQYF.

The chain is built from TRBV7-9 and TRBJ2-2; 10 positions match TRBD2. CDR3 size: 14 residues. The germline V gene has CDR1 SEHNR and CDR2 FQNEAQ (reference sequence). The V and J ends lost 5 bases and 7 bases, in that order; junction bases with no gene match: 4. CDR3 sequence reads: CASSRTSGDGELFF. For the CDR3, the DNA is TGTGCCAGCAGCCGGACTAGCGGAGACGGGGAGCTGTTTTTT. Using reference TRBV7-9 and TRBJ2-2 for the parts outside the CDR3, the full variable domain is DTGVSQNPRHKITKRGQNVTFRCDPISEHNRLYWYRQTLGQGPEFLTYFQNEAQLEKSRLLSDRFSAERPKGSFSTLEIQRTEQGDSAMYLCASSRTSGDGELFFGEGSRLTVL.

Only a few counts were recorded for this clone. The chain has TRBV4-1 and TRBJ2-5, with TRBD2 matching over 15 bases. With V trimmed by 1 base and J by 11 bases, 5 bases remained unmatched. This CDR3 is built from 15 residues. The V gene's germline CDR1 is MGHRA and CDR2 YSYEKL. CDR3 in amino acids: CASSQGWTSGREQYF. CDR3 coding DNA: TGCGCCAGCAGCCAAGGGTGGACTAGCGGGAGGGAGCAGTACTTC.

This clone was picked up a small number of times. V and J are TRBV30 and TRBJ2-7; no definite D call. Trimming stripped 0 bases from V and 3 bases from J, with 9 bases between. Germline V gene sequence: CDR1 GTSNPN, CDR2 SVGIG (reference sequence). CDR3 size: 13 residues. The CDR3 DNA reads TGTGCCTGGAGTGTACTCTCCAGCTACGAGCAGTACTTC. Amino acid sequence: CAWSVLSSYEQYF. Drawing the rest from reference TRBV30 and TRBJ2-7, the complete variable domain is SQTIHQWPATLVQPVGSPLSLECTVEGTSNPNLYWYRQAAGRGLQLLFYSVGIGQISSEVPQNLSASRPQDRQFILSSKKLLLSDSGFYLCAWSVLSSYEQYFGPGTRLTVT.

V gene TRBV27 combines with J gene TRBJ2-7; weak D call: TRBD1 (6 bases). Germline CDR1 is MNHEY and CDR2 is SMNVEV (reference sequence). The CDR3 extends over 14 amino acids. The ends were cut back, 2 bases at V and 0 bases at J, with 8 bases in the middle. CDR3 sequence reads: CASSLGQNSYEQYF. In DNA form, the CDR3 reads TGTGCCAGCAGTTTAGGACAGAACTCCTACGAGCAGTACTTC.

Only a few counts were recorded for this clone. CDR3 sequence: CSVEARDGLFF. Here the CDR3 DNA reads TGCAGCGTTGAGGCGCGGGACGGGCTGTTTTTT. The rearrangement links TRBV29-1 to TRBJ2-2, with D perhaps TRBD2 (6 bases). V lost 3 bases and J 13 bases, leaving 12 bases between the germline ends. The CDR3 spans 11 residues. Germline loops: CDR1 SQVTM, CDR2 ANQGSEA.

This chain links TRBV29-1 with TRBJ2-7; TRBD1 matches 9 bases. Trimming removed 2 bases from V and 2 bases from J; junction bases left unmatched: 10. Germline V gene data show CDR1 as SQVTM and CDR2 as ANQGSEA. This CDR3 has 16 residues. CDR3 nucleotides: TGCAGCGTTGAATTGGATCCGGGACAGGGAACCTACGAGCAGTACTTC. Translated, it gives CSVELDPGQGTYEQYF.

The chain has TRBV5-1 and TRBJ1-1; 9 bases are a match to TRBD1. J lost 1 base, V lost 4 bases, and 8 bases had no gene match. Germline CDR1 SGHRS, CDR2 YFSETQ. This CDR3 has 16 residues. CDR3 DNA: TGCGCCAGCAGCATCGGGACAGGGAAATCGAACACTGAAGCTTTCTTT. It codes for CASSIGTGKSNTEAFF.

The V and J genes are TRBV30 and TRBJ2-1, with D perhaps matching TRBD1 (6 bases). This CDR3 has 11 amino acids. Germline CDR1 is GTSNPN and CDR2 is SVGIG (reference sequence). Trimming removed 7 bases from V and 6 bases from J, with 10 bases in between. In DNA form, the CDR3 reads TGTGCCTCGACAGGCGGCAATGAGCAGTTCTTC. It codes for CASTGGNEQFF. The whole variable domain, remainder taken from reference TRBV30 and TRBJ2-1, is SQTIHQWPATLVQPVGSPLSLECTVEGTSNPNLYWYRQAAGRGLQLLFYSVGIGQISSEVPQNLSASRPQDRQFILSSKKLLLSDSGFYLCASTGGNEQFFGPGTRLTVL.